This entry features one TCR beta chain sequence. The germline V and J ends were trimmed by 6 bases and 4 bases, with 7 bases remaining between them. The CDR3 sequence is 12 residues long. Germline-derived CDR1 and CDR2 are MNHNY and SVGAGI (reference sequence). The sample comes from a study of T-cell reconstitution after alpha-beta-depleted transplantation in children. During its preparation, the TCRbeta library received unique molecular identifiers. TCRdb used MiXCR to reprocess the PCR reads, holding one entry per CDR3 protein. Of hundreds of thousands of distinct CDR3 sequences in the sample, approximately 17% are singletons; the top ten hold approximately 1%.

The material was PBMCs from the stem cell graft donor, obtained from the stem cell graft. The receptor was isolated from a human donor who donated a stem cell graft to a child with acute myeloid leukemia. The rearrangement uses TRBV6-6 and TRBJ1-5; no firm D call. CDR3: CASRVENQPQHF. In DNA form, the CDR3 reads TGTGCCAGCAGAGTGGAGAATCAGCCCCAGCATTTT.